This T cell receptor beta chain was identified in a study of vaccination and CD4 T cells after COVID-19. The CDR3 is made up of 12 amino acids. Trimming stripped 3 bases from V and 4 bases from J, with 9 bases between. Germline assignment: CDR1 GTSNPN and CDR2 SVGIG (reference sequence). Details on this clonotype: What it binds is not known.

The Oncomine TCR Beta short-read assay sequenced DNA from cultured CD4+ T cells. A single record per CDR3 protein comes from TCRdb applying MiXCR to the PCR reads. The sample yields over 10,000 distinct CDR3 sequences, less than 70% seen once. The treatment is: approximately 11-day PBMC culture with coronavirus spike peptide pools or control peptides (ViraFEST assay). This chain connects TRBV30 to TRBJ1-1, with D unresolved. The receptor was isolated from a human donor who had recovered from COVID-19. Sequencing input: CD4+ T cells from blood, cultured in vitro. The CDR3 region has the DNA TGTGCCTGGAGCCGGGAGGTCACTGAAGCTTTCTTT. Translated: CAWSREVTEAFF.